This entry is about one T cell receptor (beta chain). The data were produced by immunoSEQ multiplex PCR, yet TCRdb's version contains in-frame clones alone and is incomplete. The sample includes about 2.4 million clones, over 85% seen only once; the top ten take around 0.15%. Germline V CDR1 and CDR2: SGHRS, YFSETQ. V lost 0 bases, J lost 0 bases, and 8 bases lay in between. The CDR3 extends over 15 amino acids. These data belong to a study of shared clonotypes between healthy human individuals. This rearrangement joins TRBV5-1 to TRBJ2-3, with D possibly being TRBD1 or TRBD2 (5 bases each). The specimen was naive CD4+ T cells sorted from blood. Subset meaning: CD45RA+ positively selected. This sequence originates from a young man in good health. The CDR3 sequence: CASSLGGMSTDTQYF. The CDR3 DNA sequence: TGCGCCAGCAGCTTGGGGGGGATGAGCACAGATACGCAGTATTTT.